The clone carrying this TCR beta chain was seen ten or more times. The antigen is undetermined. Each CDR3 protein gets one entry after TCRdb re-called the reads with MiXCR. This sample has 130,000 or so distinct CDR3 sequences, with under 8% found just once. This sample stems from a study of T cell repertoires in cytomegalovirus infection. For the study at large: Indications came from public TCR beta signatures; they pointed to CMV infection and to a matching HLA type. Study-wide results and limits: It was HLA-C-restricted CMV-specific TCR beta clonotypes that dominated the response ex vivo. Cumulated frequencies of public TCR beta families served to identify carriers of CMV plus the relevant HLA.

Germline trimming cut 2 bases from V and 6 bases from J; bases unmatched to any gene: 6. Germline assignment: CDR1 SGHTA and CDR2 FQGNSA. This CDR3 is 15 amino acids long. The rearrangement links TRBV7-2 to TRBJ2-5; 10 bases match TRBD2. Sequencing was done on a sample of PBMCs. This receptor was taken from a human donor in good health (CMV status not recorded). Some clones in this sample may be carry-over from other donors' samples. CDR3 sequence reads: CASSLRLAGAQTQYF. The DNA for the CDR3 is TGTGCCAGCAGCTTACGGCTAGCGGGGGCCCAGACCCAGTACTTC.